Presented here are 29 T cell receptor beta chains from one specimen sequenced in a study of human T cells and chemical hapten exposure. TCRdb reanalysed the RACE reads using MiXCR and keeps one entry per CDR3 protein. The sample has roughly 380,000 distinct CDR3 sequences; roughly 5.3% are singletons. Noted time point: pre-sensitization, week 0. Treatment meaning: therapeutic diphenylcyclopropenone sensitization with weekly scalp DPC. Sequenced here: whole blood, sampled in connection with sensitization to the hapten diphenylcyclopropenone (DPC). All receptors come from a woman aged 45-59 years with alopecia areata. Some clones in this sample may be carry-over from other donors' samples.

The chain couples TRBV29-1 to TRBJ2-1; no clear D. V was clipped by 5 bases and J by 6 bases, with 11 bases between them. The germline V gene encodes CDR1 SQVTM and CDR2 ANQGSEA. This CDR3 spans 12 amino acids. The CDR3 bases are TGCAGCGTTCAAGGGCAATCCAATGAGCAGTTCTTC. This codes for CSVQGQSNEQFF.

At least ten counts were recorded for this clonotype. The V and J genes are TRBV7-9 and TRBJ2-7; TRBD1 matches 7 bases. Germline lookup yields CDR1 SEHNR and CDR2 FQNEAQ (reference sequence). The CDR3 is 15 amino acids. Germline trimming cut 7 bases from V and 1 base from J; bases unmatched to any gene: 10. The CDR3: CASTPRDRSSYEQYF. DNA for the CDR3: TGTGCCAGCACACCCCGGGACAGAAGTTCCTACGAGCAGTACTTC.

Many counts were recorded for this clonotype. V is TRBV7-2 and J is TRBJ2-2, with 9 bases that match TRBD2. Germline V gives CDR1 SGHTA, CDR2 FQGNSA. The CDR3 contains 15 residues. The V segment lost 3 bases and the J segment 3 bases; nucleotides outside the gene matches: 2. In DNA form, the CDR3 reads TGTGCCAGCAGCTTTCGCGGGGGGGACACCGGGGAGCTGTTTTTT. It specifies CASSFRGGDTGELFF.

This clonotype was detected many times. This chain joins TRBV4-2 and TRBJ2-5; 9 bases map to TRBD2. The length of the CDR3 is 17 residues. J lost 2 bases, V lost 3 bases, and 10 bases had no gene match. Germline assignment: CDR1 LGHNA and CDR2 YNFKEQ. CDR3 region: CASSQYGGGENQETQYF. The CDR3 DNA reads as TGTGCCAGCAGCCAGTACGGCGGGGGGGAAAATCAAGAGACCCAGTACTTC.

This clonotype was detected ten times or more. The CDR3: CASSMAGQEWVLRFNSPLHF. CDR3 sequence (DNA): TGTGCCAGCAGCATGGCGGGACAGGAATGGGTATTAAGGTTTAATTCACCCCTCCACTTT. The rearrangement joins TRBV21-1 to TRBJ1-6; the DNA was not compared with TRBD1, the D call given in the table. TRBV21-1 has pseudogene status. The CDR3 is 20 residues long.

The table lists this clonotype with many counts. The chain employs TRBV12-3 or TRBV12-4 and TRBJ2-3; D call uncertain. Deletions cut 4 bases from V and 11 bases from J, with 13 bases between. The CDR3 is made up of 12 amino acids. DNA of the CDR3: TGTGCCAGCAGTTCCGTTGGTGCTCGGCAGTATTTT. This encodes CASSSVGARQYF.

This clonotype was recorded many times. The chain recombines TRBV7-8 with TRBJ2-3; 10 bases are shared with TRBD1. Germline assignment: CDR1 SGHVS and CDR2 FQNEAQ. There are 16 residues in the CDR3. Losses at the gene ends were 3 bases for V and 5 bases for J; bases not matched to a gene: 8. CDR3 nucleotides: TGTGCCAGCAGCTTTCGACAGGGGGCCGGTGGAGATACGCAGTATTTT. The encoded protein is CASSFRQGAGGDTQYF.

The sample holds many counts of this clonotype. The rearrangement links TRBV2 to TRBJ2-5, with TRBD2 matching 7 bases. Germline V CDR1 and CDR2: SNHLY, FYNNEI. V lost 0 bases to trimming and J lost 1 base; unmatched junction nucleotides: 2. The CDR3 runs 15 residues. CDR3 loop: CASSEAGTTQETQYF. The CDR3 nucleotides read TGTGCCAGCAGTGAAGCAGGGACTACCCAAGAGACCCAGTACTTC. The entire variable domain, with the rest obtained from reference TRBV2 and TRBJ2-5, is as follows: EPEVTQTPSHQVTQMGQEVILRCVPISNHLYFYWYRQILGQKVEFLVSFYNNEISEKSEIFDDQFSVERPDGSNFTLKIRSTKLEDSAMYFCASSEAGTTQETQYFGPGTRLLVL.

Many counts were recorded for this clonotype. This chain joins TRBV3-1 and TRBJ2-1; D may correspond to TRBD1 or TRBD2 (5 bases each). This CDR3 comprises 15 residues. V was shortened by 4 bases and J by 2 bases, with 12 bases between the two germline ends. CDR1 is LGHDT and CDR2 is YNNKEL in the germline V gene (reference sequence). The CDR3 region is CASSLVLGAYNEQFF. The CDR3 DNA is TGTGCCAGCAGCCTTGTTTTGGGGGCCTACAATGAGCAGTTCTTC.

The table lists this clonotype with many counts. V usage is TRBV9 and J usage is TRBJ1-2, with D possibly being TRBD1 (6 bases). The V end was cut by 3 bases, the J end by 4 bases, with 16 bases between. In germline, CDR1 is SGDLS, CDR2 YYNGEE. The CDR3 is 15 residues long. The DNA for the CDR3 is TGTGCCAGCAGCGAGGGGACGACAGGCGTCTATGGCTACACCTTC. This sequence encodes CASSEGTTGVYGYTF.

This clonotype turned up a few times. The chain recombines TRBV13 with TRBJ2-4, with 8 bases matching TRBD1. The V gene's germline CDR1 is PRHDT and CDR2 FYEKMQ (reference sequence). Trimming cost V 4 bases and J 8 bases; bases outside gene matches: 10. The CDR3 has 15 residues. The CDR3 coding sequence is TGTGCCAGCAGCTCACCGGGACAGGATCGAGACATTCAGTACTTC. It encodes CASSSPGQDRDIQYF.

V gene TRBV4-1 combines with J gene TRBJ2-7, with D perhaps being TRBD1 or TRBD2 (5 bases each). CDR3 length: 15 residues. Germline CDR1 is MGHRA and CDR2 is YSYEKL. V dropped 4 bases and J dropped 3 bases, with 16 bases sitting between them. CDR3: CASSPERGRGYEQYF. The CDR3 coding sequence is TGCGCCAGCAGCCCCGAGAGGGGTCGGGGCTACGAGCAGTACTTC.

Many counts were recorded for this clonotype. The chain uses TRBV18 and TRBJ1-2; D is undetermined. The CDR3 sequence is 14 residues long. The ends were cut back, 3 bases at V and 6 bases at J, with 14 bases in the middle. Germline-derived CDR1 and CDR2 are KGHSH and LQKENI. CDR3 bases: TGTGCCAGCTCACCTAACGTGGGAGTCCATGGCTACACCTTC. It encodes CASSPNVGVHGYTF.

Many counts were recorded for this clonotype. This chain connects TRBV20-1 to TRBJ2-1, with TRBD2 matching 7 bases. Germline V gene lookup returns CDR1 DFQATT and CDR2 SNEGSKA (reference sequence). The CDR3 totals 12 residues. V shed 4 bases, J shed 7 bases, and the junction held 4 bases outside the gene matches. The CDR3 protein is CSAKTSWNEQFF. The CDR3 region has the DNA TGCAGTGCTAAGACTAGCTGGAATGAGCAGTTCTTC.

The sample holds many counts of this clonotype. The chain joins TRBV2 to TRBJ2-2; D gene uncertain. V lost 7 bases and J 2 bases, leaving 11 bases between the germline ends. The CDR3 spans 14 residues. Germline V CDR1 and CDR2: SNHLY, FYNNEI. CDR3 nucleotide sequence: TGTGCCAGCACTCGGTCGATTAACACCGGGGAGCTGTTTTTT. This translates into CASTRSINTGELFF.

This clonotype was seen at least ten times. The chain joins TRBV14 to TRBJ2-3, with a possible D match to TRBD2 (5 bases). Trimming pared 4 bases from V and 2 bases from J, leaving 13 bases between. Per germline, CDR1 SGHDN and CDR2 FVKESK. The CDR3 contains 15 residues. This CDR3 reads CASSRGYQATDTQYF. CDR3 coding DNA: TGTGCCAGCAGCCGCGGGTATCAGGCCACAGATACGCAGTATTTT.

This chain links TRBV5-1 with TRBJ2-5; D is unresolved. The length of the CDR3 is 11 residues. V lost 4 bases, J lost 5 bases, and 6 bases lay in between. CDR1 and CDR2 (germline): SGHRS, YFSETQ. DNA of the CDR3: TGCGCCAGCAGCATAGAGGAGACCCAGTACTTC. It is translated as CASSIEETQYF.

This clonotype showed up just a few times. The gene calls are TRBV12-3 or TRBV12-4 and TRBJ1-1; no clear D. This CDR3 has 13 amino acids. V lost 4 bases to trimming and J lost 4 bases, with 10 bases between them. CDR3 region: CASSSSASTEAFF. The CDR3 nucleotides read TGTGCCAGCAGTTCGAGCGCTAGCACTGAAGCTTTCTTT.

In its sample, this clonotype was seen many times. This chain joins TRBV7-6 and TRBJ2-5; D not resolved. CDR1 and CDR2 (germline): SGHVS, FNYEAQ. The CDR3 consists of 13 residues. Trimming stripped 1 base from V and 9 bases from J, with 12 bases between. The DNA for the CDR3 is TGTGCCAGCAGCTTAGAACTCTCCACGGCCCAGTACTTC. It specifies CASSLELSTAQYF.

This clonotype has at least ten counts. V gene TRBV7-2 combines with J gene TRBJ2-4, with D perhaps being TRBD1 or TRBD2 (6 bases each). This CDR3 contains 15 residues. Germline V gives CDR1 SGHTA, CDR2 FQGNSA. V gave up 7 bases and J gave up 1 base, with 14 bases separating them. CDR3 nucleotide sequence: TGTGCCAGCACCCTCCGGGGGCAGGCCAAAAACATTCAGTACTTC. Amino acid sequence: CASTLRGQAKNIQYF.

This chain joins TRBV7-2 and TRBJ1-2, with D uncertain. The CDR3 spans 12 residues. Germline V gene sequence: CDR1 SGHTA, CDR2 FQGNSA. Trimming pared 5 bases from V and 4 bases from J, leaving 8 bases between. The CDR3 coding sequence is TGTGCCAGCAGCCCAGTAGGCTATGGCTACACCTTC. It translates to CASSPVGYGYTF.

This clonotype came up many times. V gene TRBV28 combines with J gene TRBJ2-3; perhaps TRBD1 as D (6 bases). Germline CDR1 MDHEN, CDR2 SYDVKM. Trimming took 4 bases from V and 6 from J, leaving 20 bases between them. The CDR3 spans 16 residues. For the CDR3, the DNA is TGTGCCAGCAGTTCCGTTACACAGGGTAGGAGGGATACGCAGTATTTT. It translates to CASSSVTQGRRDTQYF.

V is TRBV6-1 and J is TRBJ1-1; weak D call: TRBD1 (6 bases). Germline-derived CDR1 and CDR2 are MNHNS and SASEGT. Trimming cost V 6 bases and J 6 bases, with 20 bases left between them. The CDR3 consists of 15 residues. This CDR3 is CASSSGGAGFAEAFF. The CDR3 DNA reads as TGTGCCAGCAGCTCGGGGGGGGCAGGGTTCGCTGAAGCTTTCTTT.

The chain recombines TRBV12-3 or TRBV12-4 with TRBJ1-2, with TRBD1 matching 7 bases. CDR3 size: 14 residues. V dropped 6 bases and J dropped 7; count of bases not matched to a gene: 11. CDR3: CASRYRQGSGGYTF. CDR3 DNA: TGTGCCAGCAGGTATCGACAGGGAAGCGGTGGCTACACCTTC.

This clonotype was counted ten times or more. The chain uses TRBV20-1 and TRBJ2-7, with D unresolved. There are 12 residues in the CDR3. With 3 bases removed from V and 3 bases from J, the gap between germline ends came to 9 bases. Germline loops: CDR1 DFQATT, CDR2 SNEGSKA (reference sequence). CDR3 sequence reads: CSASRANYEQYF. DNA for the CDR3: TGCAGTGCTAGTAGGGCGAACTACGAGCAGTACTTC.

The chain couples TRBV28 to TRBJ2-7, with unresolved D. CDR3 length: 12 residues. Germline CDR1 is MDHEN and CDR2 is SYDVKM. Trimming took off 5 bases at V and 6 bases at J, with 11 bases between the two ends. CDR3 DNA sequence: TGTGCCAGCAGTCCCAACACCCGCGAGCAGTACTTC. It is translated as CASSPNTREQYF.

This clonotype was seen only a few times. The rearrangement joins TRBV7-3 to TRBJ2-2; no definite D call. Between the trimmed V and J ends, which lost 0 bases and 0 bases, there was a span of 8 bases. Germline CDR1 reads SGHTA; CDR2 reads FQGTGA. The CDR3 is 16 residues long. CDR3 sequence (DNA): TGTGCCAGCAGCTTAACGTTGGGCGCGAACACCGGGGAGCTGTTTTTT. This encodes CASSLTLGANTGELFF. The entire variable domain, with the rest obtained from reference TRBV7-3 and TRBJ2-2, is as follows: GAGVSQTPSNKVTEKGKYVELRCDPISGHTALYWYRQSLGQGPEFLIYFQGTGAADDSGLPNDRFFAVRPEGSVSTLKIQRTERGDSAVYLCASSLTLGANTGELFFGEGSRLTVL.

The chain couples TRBV6-2 or TRBV6-3 to TRBJ1-1, with D possibly TRBD1 on 5 matching bases. This CDR3 has 16 amino acids. The germline V gene has CDR1 MNHEY and CDR2 SVGEGT. V was shortened by 3 bases and J by 0 bases, with 14 bases between the two germline ends. In nucleotides, the CDR3 is TGTGCCAGCAGTTATGTGGGACTGCTCATGAACACTGAAGCTTTCTTT. Its translation: CASSYVGLLMNTEAFF.

The table lists this clonotype with many counts. The rearrangement uses TRBV7-9 and TRBJ2-7; D could derive from TRBD1 or TRBD2 (6 bases each). The CDR3 is made up of 15 amino acids. Trimming pared 1 base from V and 2 bases from J, leaving 12 bases between. CDR1 SEHNR and CDR2 FQNEAQ come from the germline V gene (reference sequence). The CDR3 loop is CASSLDGGPTYEQYF. DNA for the CDR3: TGTGCCAGCAGCTTAGACGGGGGCCCTACCTACGAGCAGTACTTC.